These 30 T cell receptor beta chains share one sample of origin, sequenced in a study of graft-versus-host responses after intestinal transplantation. Repertoires were generated with immunoSEQ multiplex PCR, while TCRdb's copy carries only in-frame clones and drops some. The sample holds over 90,000 clones, 91% seen once. The antigens these receptors bind are not known. Specimen: unstimulated CD4+ T cells sorted from spleen or lymph node cells, collected before transplant. These receptors were obtained from a human donor who was the organ donor for an intestinal transplant.

CDR3 nucleotide sequence: TGCGCCAGCAGCCTTATAGCGGGGGGGAAATACGAGCAGTACTTC. Protein product: CASSLIAGGKYEQYF. V usage is TRBV5-1 and J usage is TRBJ2-5; 11 nucleotides match TRBD2. The J call could be wrong; TRBJ2-7 is a better fit for the DNA end. The CDR3 is 15 residues long. CDR1 and CDR2 from the germline V gene are SGHRS and YFSETQ.

This clone was seen a single time. The chain joins TRBV4-1 to TRBJ2-6, with 7 bases lining up with TRBD1. This CDR3 is 18 amino acids long. In germline, CDR1 is MGHRA, CDR2 YSYEKL. V lost 3 bases to trimming and J lost 0 bases; unmatched junction nucleotides: 8. The CDR3 DNA follows: TGCGCCAGCAGCCAGCTACAGGGGCCAAGCTCTGGGGCCAACGTCCTGACTTTC. It codes for CASSQLQGPSSGANVLTF.

V usage is TRBV19 and J usage is TRBJ2-7, with TRBD2 matching 8 bases. Germline lookup yields CDR1 LNHDA and CDR2 SQIVND (reference sequence). V lost 2 bases, J lost 2 bases, and 2 bases stayed unmatched. This CDR3 has 14 residues. As DNA, the CDR3 is TGTGCCAGTAGTATATCAGCGGGGGCCTACGAGCAGTACTTC. The encoded protein is CASSISAGAYEQYF.

The rearrangement joins TRBV9 to TRBJ1-6, with 7 nucleotides matching TRBD1. The CDR3 has 17 amino acids. Germline CDR1 SGDLS, CDR2 YYNGEE. The V gene end was trimmed by 3 bases and the J gene end by 7 bases; junction bases not matched to a gene: 13. The chain's CDR3 is CASSERVVQGRNSPLHF. Written as DNA, the CDR3 is TGTGCCAGCAGCGAAAGGGTGGTACAGGGGCGGAATTCACCCCTCCACTTT.

The gene calls are TRBV15 and TRBJ2-7; TRBD2 matches 8 bases. V dropped 1 base and J dropped 4; count of bases not matched to a gene: 12. The CDR3 length is 17 residues. CDR1 and CDR2 from the germline V gene are LNHNV and YYDKDF (reference sequence). The CDR3 DNA sequence: TGTGCCACCAGCAGAGTTATCGGGAGCAGCGGGGGATACGAGCAGTACTTC. It yields the protein CATSRVIGSSGGYEQYF.

This clone was seen more than once but under ten times. The chain carries TRBV6-6 and TRBJ1-4, with TRBD1 matching over 9 bases. CDR1 is MNHNY and CDR2 is SVGAGI in the germline V gene (reference sequence). J lost 4 bases, V lost 6 bases, and 6 bases had no gene match. The CDR3 runs 15 residues. CDR3 sequence (DNA): TGTGCCAGCAGCGCGCCGGGACAGGGTAATGAAAAACTGTTTTTT. This translates into CASSAPGQGNEKLFF.

This chain uses TRBV7-3 with TRBJ1-1; 7 nucleotides align to TRBD1. After removal of 5 bases from V and 1 base from J, the junction contained 1 base not matched to a gene. The germline V gene has CDR1 SGHTA and CDR2 FQGTGA. This CDR3 is built from 13 residues. The CDR3 reads CASSRQGNTEAFF. The CDR3 DNA reads TGTGCCAGCAGCCGACAGGGGAACACTGAAGCTTTCTTT.

The rearrangement uses TRBV5-1 and TRBJ1-2, with TRBD1 identical over 9 bases. CDR3 length: 14 residues. The junction had 6 bases not matched to a gene; V was cut back by 5 bases and J by 4 bases. CDR1 SGHRS and CDR2 YFSETQ come from the germline V gene. Here the CDR3 reads CASSSPGQGYGYTF. Here the CDR3 DNA reads TGCGCCAGCAGTTCTCCGGGACAGGGCTATGGCTACACCTTC.

The CDR3 is CASRGGGIDTQYF. The DNA of the CDR3 is TGTGCCAGCAGGGGCGGGGGGATAGATACGCAGTATTTT. This chain uses TRBV11-2 with TRBJ2-3, with 8 bases that match TRBD2. The CDR3 extends over 13 amino acids. Germline loops: CDR1 SGHAT, CDR2 FQNNGV. V lost 6 bases to trimming and J lost 5 bases; unmatched junction nucleotides: 4.

The rearrangement uses TRBV5-1 and TRBJ1-4; 7 bases align to TRBD1. Germline CDR1 is SGHRS and CDR2 is YFSETQ. V trimming: 3 bases; J trimming: 2 bases; junction bases outside the gene matches: 4. CDR3 length equals 15 residues. The CDR3, as DNA: TGCGCCAGCAGCTCAACAGGGGTCACTAATGAAAAACTGTTTTTT. Protein: CASSSTGVTNEKLFF.

The rearrangement joins TRBV7-2 to TRBJ2-3, with D possibly matching TRBD1 (6 bases). The CDR3 sequence is 16 residues long. Germline CDR1 and CDR2: SGHTA and FQGNSA. V was cut by 4 bases and J by 3 bases, with 17 bases left in between. The CDR3 protein is CASSSRPRGGTDTQYF. In DNA, the CDR3 is TGTGCCAGCAGCTCCCGACCCAGGGGCGGAACAGATACGCAGTATTTT.

The chain joins TRBV18 to TRBJ1-1, with D uncertain. Germline CDR1 reads KGHSH; CDR2 reads LQKENI. The CDR3 runs to 16 residues. The ends were cut back, 2 bases at V and 8 bases at J, with 21 bases in the middle. This CDR3 is CASSPYASFGRQEAFF. The CDR3 DNA reads as TGTGCCAGCTCACCATACGCCAGTTTTGGGAGGCAAGAAGCTTTCTTT.

V and J are TRBV27 and TRBJ1-6; TRBD1 matches 9 bases. This CDR3 has 19 amino acids. From germline, CDR1 is MNHEY and CDR2 SMNVEV (reference sequence). V was pared by 2 bases and J by 0 bases, with 8 bases of the junction left unmatched. This chain's CDR3 is CASSLRGQGGSSYNSPLHF. In DNA form, the CDR3 reads TGTGCCAGCAGTTTAAGGGGACAGGGAGGTTCCTCCTATAATTCACCCCTCCACTTT.

CDR3 amino acids: CASSLTDRGPEDTQYF. CDR3 in DNA: TGCGCCAGCAGCTTGACGGACAGGGGCCCCGAAGATACGCAGTATTTT. The chain combines TRBV5-1 with TRBJ2-3; TRBD1 agrees at 9 bases. The length of the CDR3 is 16 residues. Germline CDR1 and CDR2: SGHRS and YFSETQ. The J segment lost 5 bases and the V segment lost 1 base, leaving 8 bases of the junction unmatched.

This clone was seen just once. J is TRBJ2-1 and V is TRBV27; D is possibly TRBD1 (5 bases). Germline CDR1 and CDR2: MNHEY and SMNVEV (reference sequence). The CDR3 totals 16 residues. V lost 3 bases, J lost 7 bases, and 19 bases lay in between. CDR3 in DNA: TGTGCCAGCAGTTTCTGGCGCAATAGGGGTATTAATGAGCAGTTCTTC. Translated: CASSFWRNRGINEQFF.

This clone was counted only a few times. The chain links TRBV6-5 to TRBJ1-3; 8 nucleotides match TRBD1. The germline gives CDR1 MNHEY, CDR2 SVGAGI. The CDR3 is made up of 14 amino acids. Losses at the gene ends were 2 bases for V and 6 bases for J; bases not matched to a gene: 3. The CDR3 region has the DNA TGTGCCAGCAGTTACGCAGGGGGCCAAAACACCATATATTTT. Translating it yields CASSYAGGQNTIYF.

The chain links TRBV5-1 to TRBJ2-1, with a weak D call TRBD2 (5 bases). The CDR3 sequence is 13 residues long. Looked up from germline, CDR1 is SGHRS and CDR2 is YFSETQ. The V end lost 2 bases, the J end lost 5 bases, and 8 bases lay between the germline ends. CDR3 DNA sequence: TGCGCCAGCAGCTTCGGGGAAAACAATGAGCAGTTCTTC. Amino acids: CASSFGENNEQFF.

The rearrangement uses TRBV7-2 and TRBJ1-5; the D is unclear. V was shortened by 1 base and J by 4 bases, with 11 bases between the two germline ends. CDR3 length: 15 amino acids. Looked up from germline, CDR1 is SGHTA and CDR2 is FQGNSA. This CDR3 is CASSLVASTNQPQHF. CDR3 nucleotides: TGTGCCAGCAGCTTAGTAGCGTCAACTAATCAGCCCCAGCATTTT.

V usage is TRBV5-1 and J usage is TRBJ2-5, with 10 bases fitting TRBD2. The DNA end is more similar to TRBJ2-7, so the J call may be wrong. This CDR3 has 14 amino acids. In germline, CDR1 is SGHRS, CDR2 YFSETQ. Written as DNA, the CDR3 is TGCGCCAGCACCTTAGCGGGGGGTGCTTACGAGCAGTACTTC. As protein: CASTLAGGAYEQYF.

The chain couples TRBV2 to TRBJ1-1; D is perhaps TRBD1 (5 bases). Looked up from germline, CDR1 is SNHLY and CDR2 is FYNNEI. Trimming took off 6 bases at V and 1 base at J, with 15 bases between the two ends. The CDR3 is 15 amino acids. The CDR3 DNA reads as TGTGCCAGCAGCCCCCCCACAGGCTGGAACACTGAAGCTTTCTTT. Amino acids: CASSPPTGWNTEAFF.

The chain is built from TRBV6-4 and TRBJ2-1; 13 nucleotides align to TRBD2. J lost 15 bases, V lost 5 bases, and 7 bases had no gene match. Germline V CDR1 and CDR2: MRHNA, SNTAGT. The CDR3 covers 13 residues. CDR3 in amino acids: CASSRTSGGEPFF. In nucleotides, the CDR3 is TGTGCCAGCAGTCGAACTAGCGGGGGGGAACCGTTCTTC.

This clone was detected a few times. The J gene is TRBJ1-2, the V gene TRBV5-8; D call uncertain. CDR3 size: 15 residues. From germline, CDR1 is SGHTS and CDR2 YDEGEE. The V gene lost 0 bases and the J gene lost 4 bases, with 13 bases spanning the gap. CDR3 in amino acids: CASSLADHLIYGYTF. The DNA for the CDR3 is TGTGCCAGCAGCTTGGCTGATCACTTGATCTATGGCTACACCTTC.

This clone appeared a single time. The rearrangement uses TRBV29-1 and TRBJ2-5; weak D call: TRBD2 (6 bases). The CDR3 consists of 14 residues. Deletions cut 7 bases from V and 2 bases from J, with 17 bases between. CDR1 is SQVTM and CDR2 is ANQGSEA in the germline V gene. The CDR3 sequence is CSAPEAGLQETQYF. The CDR3 DNA sequence: TGCAGCGCCCCCGAGGCGGGGCTTCAAGAGACCCAGTACTTC.

This chain connects TRBV6-6 to TRBJ1-1; TRBD1 agrees at 7 bases. Per the germline V gene, CDR1 is MNHNY and CDR2 is SVGAGI (reference sequence). With 3 bases clipped from V and 5 bases from J, the junction kept 6 bases outside the gene matches. The CDR3 is 14 residues long. The CDR3, as DNA: TGTGCCAGCAGTTATCGACAGGGCCGAACTGAAGCTTTCTTT. This sequence encodes CASSYRQGRTEAFF.

The V and J genes are TRBV2 and TRBJ1-1, with unresolved D. The V end lost 6 bases, the J end lost 11 bases, and 16 bases lay between the germline ends. Germline loops: CDR1 SNHLY, CDR2 FYNNEI. This CDR3 spans 12 amino acids. Here the CDR3 DNA reads TGTGCCAGCAGCCCGGACGGGGTTTTGGCTTTCTTT. Its translation is CASSPDGVLAFF.

The V gene is TRBV27, the J gene TRBJ2-3; 7 nucleotides line up with TRBD2. V trimming: 6 bases; J trimming: 2 bases; junction bases outside the gene matches: 8. The CDR3 consists of 15 residues. CDR1 and CDR2 from the germline V gene are MNHEY and SMNVEV (reference sequence). CDR3 nucleotides: TGTGCCAGCAGCACACCGGGACTACCCACAGATACGCAGTATTTT. Its protein product is CASSTPGLPTDTQYF.

This chain links TRBV10-3 with TRBJ2-2; D is undetermined. V was pared by 0 bases and J by 5 bases, with 4 bases between. The CDR3 loop spans 13 amino acids. Germline CDR1 ENHRY, CDR2 SYGVKD. CDR3 in amino acids: CAISESLTGELFF. CDR3 coding DNA: TGTGCCATCAGTGAGTCGCTAACCGGGGAGCTGTTTTTT.

The chain links TRBV6-1 to TRBJ2-7; D ambiguous. The CDR3 extends over 15 amino acids. CDR1 is MNHNS and CDR2 is SASEGT in the germline V gene. Trimming left V 4 bases short and J 0 bases short, with 13 bases between. Written as DNA, the CDR3 is TGTGCCAGCAGTGCGGGTCTTTTGAGCTCCTACGAGCAGTACTTC. Translated, it gives CASSAGLLSSYEQYF.

The rearrangement joins TRBV5-1 to TRBJ2-7, with no clear D. Trimming pared 4 bases from V and 0 bases from J, leaving 5 bases between. The germline V gene encodes CDR1 SGHRS and CDR2 YFSETQ. The CDR3 has 12 residues. CDR3: CASSPSSYEQYF. The DNA for the CDR3 is TGCGCCAGCAGCCCGAGCTCCTACGAGCAGTACTTC.

This clone was counted a few times. This chain joins TRBV29-1 and TRBJ2-7; perhaps TRBD1 as D (6 bases). CDR1 and CDR2 from the germline V gene are SQVTM and ANQGSEA. This CDR3 contains 12 residues. Trimming stripped 6 bases from V and 6 bases from J, with 15 bases between. CDR3 residues: CSVNGQRAEQYF. The CDR3 nucleotides read TGCAGCGTCAATGGACAGCGAGCCGAGCAGTACTTC.